The clone carrying this TCR beta chain appeared many times. TCR beta CDR3 regions were amplified from RNA. HTBI primers were the set used in a first-round RT-PCR of the TCR CDR3. TCRdb used MiXCR to reprocess the multiplex PCR reads, holding one entry per CDR3 protein. Among more than 500,000 distinct CDR3 sequences listed, roughly 17% were seen once. This sample was included in a study of T cells in Graves' hyperthyroidism and ophthalmopathy. Germline CDR1 reads DFQATT; CDR2 reads SNEGSKA (reference sequence). Trimming pared 3 bases from V and 0 bases from J, leaving 12 bases between. CDR3 length: 14 residues.

Sequenced input: blood. This chain links TRBV20-1 with TRBJ2-7; D uncertain. This TCR was recovered from a woman aged 30 to 39 with Graves' hyperthyroidism. The CDR3 sequence is CSASTDTASYEQYF. The DNA for the CDR3 is TGCAGTGCTAGTACGGATACCGCCTCCTACGAGCAGTACTTC.